The TCR beta chain described here comes from a study of T-cell reconstitution after alpha-beta-depleted transplantation in children. CDR1 is SGHTA and CDR2 is FQGNSA in the germline V gene. After removal of 4 bases from V and 4 bases from J, the junction contained 4 bases not matched to a gene. CDR3 size: 15 residues. A library of TCRbeta sequences, prepared with unique molecular identifiers, was generated. TCRdb fed the PCR reads into MiXCR, producing one record per CDR3 protein. Of about 440,000 distinct CDR3 sequences listed, around two fifths were seen once; the top ten hold about 30%. In this sample, this clonotype turned up a few times.

This sequence originates from a girl aged 2-15 years with aplastic anemia, due to receive a stem cell transplant. The sample consisted of PBMCs, taken before TCRalphabeta/CD19-depleted stem cell transplant. The chain couples TRBV7-2 to TRBJ2-2, with TRBD2 identical over 9 bases. In DNA, the CDR3 is TGTGCCAGCAGCTACGGCGGGGGGGGCACCGGGGAGCTGTTTTTT. Protein sequence: CASSYGGGGTGELFF.